What follows are 24 T cell receptor beta chains derived from one specimen sequenced in a study of cytomegalovirus exposure and HLA in healthy donors. Vbeta (60) and Jbeta (13) primers were used in the PCR. Assay: immunoSEQ multiplex PCR; the TCRdb copy retains only in-frame clones and omits some. The sample data list 180,000 or so clones. Material for sequencing was PBMCs. The receptor source for this set is a woman aged 18-30 years in good health and CMV-seropositive.

The genes are TRBV4-2 and TRBJ2-1, with 11 bases aligning to TRBD2. V shed 1 base, J shed 5 bases, and the junction held 1 base outside the gene matches. The CDR3 loop spans 15 amino acids. From germline, CDR1 is LGHNA and CDR2 YNFKEQ. The CDR3 DNA follows: TGTGCCAGCAGCCAAGGGACTAGCGGGCACAATGAGCAGTTCTTC. Protein: CASSQGTSGHNEQFF.

The J gene is TRBJ1-5, the V gene TRBV30; tentatively, D is TRBD1 (5 bases). V lost 2 bases, J lost 7 bases, and 12 bases lay in between. This CDR3 has 13 amino acids. The germline CDR1 and CDR2 sequences are GTSNPN and SVGIG (reference sequence). CDR3 residues: CAWSIGNRQPQHF. CDR3 in DNA: TGTGCCTGGAGTATAGGAAACAGGCAGCCCCAGCATTTT.

The rearrangement links TRBV10-3 to TRBJ1-5; TRBD1 aligns across 9 bases. Germline loops: CDR1 ENHRY, CDR2 SYGVKD. V was pared by 4 bases and J by 7 bases, with 2 bases of the junction left unmatched. The CDR3 contains 13 residues. Written as DNA, the CDR3 is TGTGCCATCAGTGGGACAGGGGTCCAGCCCCAGCATTTT. Encoded protein: CAISGTGVQPQHF.

The chain employs TRBV5-4 and TRBJ2-4, with D possibly matching TRBD2 (6 bases). The germline gives CDR1 SGHNT, CDR2 YYREEE (reference sequence). The CDR3 loop spans 15 amino acids. Trimming removed 4 bases from V and 1 base from J, with 12 bases in between. This chain's CDR3 is CASSRTGVAKNIQYF. In nucleotides, the CDR3 is TGTGCCAGCAGCCGGACGGGGGTTGCCAAAAACATTCAGTACTTC. The full variable domain, rest sourced from reference TRBV5-4 and TRBJ2-4, is ETGVTQSPTHLIKTRGQQVTLRCSSQSGHNTVSWYQQALGQGPQFIFQYYREEENGRGNFPPRFSGLQFPNYSSELNVNALELDDSALYLCASSRTGVAKNIQYFGAGTRLSVL.

The chain carries TRBV15 and TRBJ2-2, with TRBD2 as a possible D gene (6 bases). Germline CDR1 reads LNHNV; CDR2 reads YYDKDF (reference sequence). CDR3 length equals 18 residues. Between the trimmed V and J ends, which lost 0 bases and 2 bases, there was a span of 16 bases. CDR3 DNA: TGTGCCACCAGCAGAGATTTACGGGGACTGGATAACACCGGGGAGCTGTTTTTT. Its protein product is CATSRDLRGLDNTGELFF.

This sequence joins TRBV18 and TRBJ2-7; TRBD2 agrees at 9 bases. The CDR3 is made up of 12 amino acids. Germline V gives CDR1 KGHSH, CDR2 LQKENI. V lost 5 bases to trimming and J lost 6 bases; unmatched junction nucleotides: 2. CDR3: CASSGLASEQYF. The CDR3, as DNA: TGTGCCAGCTCAGGACTAGCGTCCGAGCAGTACTTC.

A word on this clone: Germline is not matched at one junction end, which may reflect a read error. V and J are TRBV7-7 and TRBJ2-5; D is possibly TRBD1 (6 bases). The CDR3 length is 14 residues. The V gene's germline CDR1 is SSHAT and CDR2 FNYEAQ (reference sequence). The CDR3 sequence is CASSRSGASETQYF. The CDR3 DNA reads TGTGCTAGCAGCCGTTCAGGGGCCTCAGAGACCCAGTACTTC.

The gene calls are TRBV10-3 and TRBJ1-1; possible D gene TRBD1, 6 bases. The CDR3 extends over 14 amino acids. V was pared by 6 bases and J by 0 bases, with 11 bases between. Germline lookup yields CDR1 ENHRY and CDR2 SYGVKD. This chain's CDR3 is CAISSRGMNTEAFF. The CDR3 bases are TGTGCCATCAGCAGCAGGGGAATGAACACTGAAGCTTTCTTT.

The gene calls are TRBV11-3 and TRBJ1-1; no firm D call. The germline gives CDR1 SGHNT, CDR2 YENEEA. The CDR3 loop spans 14 amino acids. V was cut by 5 bases and J by 4 bases, with 14 bases left in between. CDR3 DNA sequence: TGTGCCAGCAGCGCCTGGGGAGATGGCACTGAAGCTTTCTTT. This encodes CASSAWGDGTEAFF.

The chain carries TRBV30 and TRBJ2-3; TRBD2 aligns across 12 bases. Germline assignment: CDR1 GTSNPN and CDR2 SVGIG (reference sequence). Germline trimming cut 4 bases from V and 3 bases from J; bases unmatched to any gene: 5. This CDR3 comprises 15 residues. The CDR3 sequence: CAWTRLAGVTDTQYF. Here the CDR3 DNA reads TGTGCCTGGACGAGACTAGCGGGGGTTACAGATACGCAGTATTTT.

The chain couples TRBV6-4 to TRBJ2-1; D gene uncertain. In germline, CDR1 is MRHNA, CDR2 SNTAGT. Trimming removed 0 bases from V and 0 bases from J, with 9 bases in between. The CDR3 length is 16 residues. CDR3 residues: CASSDSSSYSYNEQFF. CDR3 DNA: TGTGCCAGCAGTGACTCGAGTAGCTACTCCTACAATGAGCAGTTCTTC.

The V and J genes are TRBV10-3 and TRBJ2-7, with 9 bases aligning to TRBD2. CDR3 length: 14 amino acids. In germline, CDR1 is ENHRY, CDR2 SYGVKD. Trimming removed 0 bases from V and 3 bases from J; junction bases left unmatched: 0. CDR3 sequence reads: CAISESSGSYEQYF. CDR3 nucleotides: TGTGCCATCAGTGAGTCTAGCGGGAGCTACGAGCAGTACTTC.

The chain recombines TRBV5-1 with TRBJ1-2; TRBD1 matches at 9 bases. Trimming at V came to 4 bases and at J to 4 bases, leaving 11 bases not matched to a gene. The CDR3 length is 16 residues. The V gene's germline CDR1 is SGHRS and CDR2 YFSETQ. This CDR3 is CASSPTTGTGLYGYTF. CDR3 nucleotides: TGCGCCAGCAGCCCAACAACCGGGACAGGGCTCTATGGCTACACCTTC.

The V and J genes are TRBV4-3 and TRBJ2-1, with 9 bases identical to TRBD2. Germline values: CDR1 LGHNA, CDR2 YSLEER. Losses at the gene ends were 0 bases for V and 12 bases for J; bases not matched to a gene: 12. The CDR3 extends over 16 amino acids. Here the CDR3 DNA reads TGCGCCAGCAGCCAAGATGTACTAGCGGGCACAGTCGGGCAGTTCTTC. Protein sequence: CASSQDVLAGTVGQFF.

The gene calls are TRBV7-2 and TRBJ2-7; 9 bases are a match to TRBD1. The CDR3 is made up of 15 amino acids. Germline values: CDR1 SGHTA, CDR2 FQGNSA. Unmatched junction bases numbered 8, after V lost 2 bases and J lost 6 bases. The DNA of the CDR3 is TGTGCCAGCAGCTTAATCGCCGGGACAGGGCTCGAGCAGTACTTC. It specifies CASSLIAGTGLEQYF.

This chain links TRBV5-5 with TRBJ1-3, with a possible D match to TRBD1 (5 bases). Trimming left V 5 bases short and J 1 base short, with 13 bases between. The CDR3 runs 15 residues. Germline V gene lookup returns CDR1 SGHKS and CDR2 YYEKEE (reference sequence). The CDR3 is CASRPYRSSGNTIYF. In DNA form, the CDR3 reads TGTGCCAGCAGACCATACAGGAGTTCTGGAAACACCATATATTTT.

The chain links TRBV7-2 to TRBJ1-4; 7 bases line up with TRBD1. Trimming cost V 3 bases and J 8 bases; bases outside gene matches: 12. This CDR3 has 16 amino acids. CDR1 and CDR2 from the germline V gene are SGHTA and FQGNSA. CDR3 coding DNA: TGTGCCAGCAGCTTTCCCGGGACAGTGATCGAAGAAAAACTGTTTTTT. Amino acids: CASSFPGTVIEEKLFF.

This chain connects TRBV2 to TRBJ2-2; D is perhaps TRBD1 (6 bases). Germline V lookup: CDR1 SNHLY, CDR2 FYNNEI. The CDR3 covers 13 residues. The V end was cut by 9 bases, the J end by 1 base, with 9 bases between. The CDR3 here is CARGTKNTGELFF. The CDR3 DNA reads as TGTGCCAGGGGGACAAAGAACACCGGGGAGCTGTTTTTT.

The chain uses TRBV7-8 and TRBJ1-5; D gene unclear. This CDR3 comprises 16 residues. Trimming stripped 1 base from V and 0 bases from J, with 10 bases between. Germline-derived CDR1 and CDR2 are SGHVS and FQNEAQ. The CDR3 sequence: CASSLDDILSNQPQHF. The CDR3 DNA reads TGTGCCAGCAGCTTAGACGACATACTTAGCAATCAGCCCCAGCATTTT.

The gene calls are TRBV5-6 and TRBJ2-7, with 7 nucleotides matching TRBD2. Germline trimming cut 4 bases from V and 3 bases from J; bases unmatched to any gene: 7. This CDR3 comprises 14 residues. Germline CDR1 is SGHDT and CDR2 is YYEEEE. CDR3 residues: CASSSGTANYEQYF. CDR3 coding DNA: TGTGCCAGCAGCAGCGGGACTGCAAACTACGAGCAGTACTTC. The whole variable domain, remainder taken from reference TRBV5-6 and TRBJ2-7, is DAGVTQSPTHLIKTRGQQVTLRCSPKSGHDTVSWYQQALGQGPQFIFQYYEEEERQRGNFPDRFSGHQFPNYSSELNVNALLLGDSALYLCASSSGTANYEQYFGPGTRLTVT.

The chain employs TRBV7-6 and TRBJ2-1; D possibly corresponds to TRBD2 (5 bases). Looked up from germline, CDR1 is SGHVS and CDR2 is FNYEAQ. The CDR3 is 13 amino acids. V lost 6 bases and J 4 bases, leaving 10 bases between the germline ends. This CDR3 reads CASSLAPYNEQFF. In nucleotides, the CDR3 is TGTGCCAGCAGTCTAGCCCCATACAATGAGCAGTTCTTC.

The chain employs TRBV5-6 and TRBJ1-2; no firm D call. Germline lookup yields CDR1 SGHDT and CDR2 YYEEEE. This CDR3 comprises 14 residues. V shed 4 bases and J shed 2 bases, with 12 bases lying between them. CDR3: CASSLGRSNYGYTF. CDR3 DNA sequence: TGTGCCAGCAGCCTCGGGAGGTCCAACTATGGCTACACCTTC.

The chain employs TRBV25-1 and TRBJ2-3; weak D call: TRBD1 (6 bases). This CDR3 comprises 15 residues. V was shortened by 2 bases and J by 5 bases, with 14 bases between the two germline ends. The germline CDR1 and CDR2 sequences are MGHDK and SYGVNS. The CDR3 DNA sequence: TGTGCCAGCAGTGAACTGGGCAGGGGAGAAGATACGCAGTATTTT. The encoded protein is CASSELGRGEDTQYF.

The chain has TRBV6-6 and TRBJ2-5; 13 bases line up with TRBD2. From germline, CDR1 is MNHNY and CDR2 SVGAGI (reference sequence). The CDR3 runs 15 residues. Trimming removed 5 bases from V and 5 bases from J; junction bases left unmatched: 5. The CDR3, as DNA: TGTGCCAGCAGTGTTCGGACTAGCGGGAGTGAGACCCAGTACTTC. It yields the protein CASSVRTSGSETQYF.